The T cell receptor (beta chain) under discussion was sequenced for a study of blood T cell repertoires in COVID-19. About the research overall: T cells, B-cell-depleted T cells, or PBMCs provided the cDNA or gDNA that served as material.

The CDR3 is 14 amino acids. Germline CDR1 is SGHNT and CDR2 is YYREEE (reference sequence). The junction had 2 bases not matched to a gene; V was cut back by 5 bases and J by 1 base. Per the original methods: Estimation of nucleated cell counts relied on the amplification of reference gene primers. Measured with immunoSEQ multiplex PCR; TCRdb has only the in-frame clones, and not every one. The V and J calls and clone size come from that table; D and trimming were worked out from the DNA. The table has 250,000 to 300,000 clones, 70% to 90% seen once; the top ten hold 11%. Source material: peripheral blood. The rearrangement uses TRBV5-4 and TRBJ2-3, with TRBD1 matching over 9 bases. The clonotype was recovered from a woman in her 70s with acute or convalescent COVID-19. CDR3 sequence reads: CASSDRGGTDTQYF. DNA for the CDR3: TGTGCCAGCAGTGACAGGGGGGGCACAGATACGCAGTATTTT.